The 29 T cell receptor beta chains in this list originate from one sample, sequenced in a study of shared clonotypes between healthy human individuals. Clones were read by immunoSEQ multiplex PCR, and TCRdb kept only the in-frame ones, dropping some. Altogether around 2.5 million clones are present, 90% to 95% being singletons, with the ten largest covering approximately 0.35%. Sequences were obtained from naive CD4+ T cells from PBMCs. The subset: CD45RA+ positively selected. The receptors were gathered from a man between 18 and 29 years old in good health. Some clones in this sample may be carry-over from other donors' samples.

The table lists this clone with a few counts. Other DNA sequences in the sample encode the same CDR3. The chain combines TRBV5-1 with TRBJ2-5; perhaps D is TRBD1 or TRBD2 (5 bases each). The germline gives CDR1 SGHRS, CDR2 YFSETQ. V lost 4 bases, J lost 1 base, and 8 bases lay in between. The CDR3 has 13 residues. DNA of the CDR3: TGCGCCAGCAGCCCGGGACCCCAAGAGACCCAGTACTTC. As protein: CASSPGPQETQYF.

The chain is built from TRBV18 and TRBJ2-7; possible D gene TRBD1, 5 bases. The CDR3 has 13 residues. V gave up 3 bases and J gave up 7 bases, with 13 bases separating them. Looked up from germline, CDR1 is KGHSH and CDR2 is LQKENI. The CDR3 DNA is TGTGCCAGCTCACCGGACACGACCATGGAGCAGTACTTC. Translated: CASSPDTTMEQYF.

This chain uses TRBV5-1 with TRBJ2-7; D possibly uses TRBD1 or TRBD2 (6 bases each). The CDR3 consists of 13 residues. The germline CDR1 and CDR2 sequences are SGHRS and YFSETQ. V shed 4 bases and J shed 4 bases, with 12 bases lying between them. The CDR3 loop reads CASSRGERYEQYF. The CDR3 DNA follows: TGCGCCAGCAGCAGGGGGGAGAGGTACGAGCAGTACTTC.

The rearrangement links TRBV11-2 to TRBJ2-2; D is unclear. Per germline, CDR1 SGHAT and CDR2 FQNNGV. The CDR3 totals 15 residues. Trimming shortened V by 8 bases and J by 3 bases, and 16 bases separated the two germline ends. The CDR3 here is CASRSALADTGELFF. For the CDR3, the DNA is TGTGCCAGCCGCTCGGCTTTAGCCGACACCGGGGAGCTGTTTTTT. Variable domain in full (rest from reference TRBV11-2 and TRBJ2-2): EAGVAQSPRYKIIEKRQSVAFWCNPISGHATLYWYQQILGQGPKLLIQFQNNGVVDDSQLPKDRFSAERLKGVDSTLKIQPAKLEDSAVYLCASRSALADTGELFFGEGSRLTVL.

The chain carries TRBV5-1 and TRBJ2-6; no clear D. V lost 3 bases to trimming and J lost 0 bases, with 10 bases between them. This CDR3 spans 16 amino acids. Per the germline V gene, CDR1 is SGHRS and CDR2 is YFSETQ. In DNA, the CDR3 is TGCGCCAGCAGCTCCGGACCGATCTCTGGGGCCAACGTCCTGACTTTC. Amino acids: CASSSGPISGANVLTF.

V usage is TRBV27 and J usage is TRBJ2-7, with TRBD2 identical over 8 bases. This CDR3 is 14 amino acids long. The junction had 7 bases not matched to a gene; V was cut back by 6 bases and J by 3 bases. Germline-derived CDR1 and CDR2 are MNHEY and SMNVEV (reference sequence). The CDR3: CASSRTSHLYEQYF. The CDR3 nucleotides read TGTGCCAGCAGCCGGACTAGCCACCTCTACGAGCAGTACTTC.

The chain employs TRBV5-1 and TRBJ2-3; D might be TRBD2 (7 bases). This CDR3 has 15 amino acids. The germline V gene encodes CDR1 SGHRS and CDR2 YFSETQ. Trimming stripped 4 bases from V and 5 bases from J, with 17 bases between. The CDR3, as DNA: TGCGCCAGCAGCACCCAGGCGGGGGCAAAAGATACGCAGTATTTT. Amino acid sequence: CASSTQAGAKDTQYF. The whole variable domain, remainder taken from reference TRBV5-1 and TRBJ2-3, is KAGVTQTPRYLIKTRGQQVTLSCSPISGHRSVSWYQQTPGQGLQFLFEYFSETQRNKGNFPGRFSGRQFSNSRSEMNVSTLELGDSALYLCASSTQAGAKDTQYFGPGTRLTVL.

Here the CDR3 DNA reads TGTGCCAGCAGCTCCGGGCCGAACACTGAAGCTTTCTTT. This codes for CASSSGPNTEAFF. V is TRBV7-9 and J is TRBJ1-1; the D is unclear. Germline V gene data show CDR1 as SEHNR and CDR2 as FQNEAQ (reference sequence). V was trimmed by 4 bases and J by 1 base, leaving 7 bases between them. This CDR3 is built from 13 residues.

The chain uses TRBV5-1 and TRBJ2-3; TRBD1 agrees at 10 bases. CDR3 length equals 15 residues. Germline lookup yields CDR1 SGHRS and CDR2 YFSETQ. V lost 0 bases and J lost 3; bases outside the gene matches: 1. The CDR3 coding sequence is TGCGCCAGCAGCTTGGAGGGACAGGGGACAGATACGCAGTATTTT. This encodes CASSLEGQGTDTQYF.

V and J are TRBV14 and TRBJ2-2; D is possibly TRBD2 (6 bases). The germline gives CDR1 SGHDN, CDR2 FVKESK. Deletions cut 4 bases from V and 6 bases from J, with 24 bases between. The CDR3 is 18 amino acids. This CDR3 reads CASSPFMGLLMSSGELFF. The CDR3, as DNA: TGTGCCAGCAGCCCCTTTATGGGACTCCTCATGTCGTCCGGGGAGCTGTTTTTT.

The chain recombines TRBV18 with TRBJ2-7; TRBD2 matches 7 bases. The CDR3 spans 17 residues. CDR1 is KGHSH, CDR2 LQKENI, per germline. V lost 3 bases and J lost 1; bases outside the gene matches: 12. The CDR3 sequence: CASSPQRAGLNSYEQYF. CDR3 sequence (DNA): TGTGCCAGCTCACCGCAAAGGGCGGGACTAAATTCCTACGAGCAGTACTTC.

The chain's CDR3 is CASSAGLAGGSTDTQYF. The CDR3 coding sequence is TGTGCCAGCAGCGCCGGACTAGCGGGAGGGAGCACAGATACGCAGTATTTT. The rearrangement joins TRBV9 to TRBJ2-3; TRBD2 matches 15 bases. V shed 3 bases and J 0 bases; nucleotides not matched to a gene: 2. The CDR3 totals 17 residues. Germline V CDR1 and CDR2: SGDLS, YYNGEE.

DNA for the CDR3: TGTGCCAGCAGCCTCCTAAACCAGGGCGGGGATAGCAATCAGCCCCAGCATTTT. This encodes CASSLLNQGGDSNQPQHF. The chain couples TRBV4-2 to TRBJ1-5; D possibly corresponds to TRBD1 (5 bases). Trimming took 4 bases from V and 0 from J, leaving 19 bases between them. CDR1 LGHNA and CDR2 YNFKEQ come from the germline V gene. The CDR3 sequence is 18 residues long.

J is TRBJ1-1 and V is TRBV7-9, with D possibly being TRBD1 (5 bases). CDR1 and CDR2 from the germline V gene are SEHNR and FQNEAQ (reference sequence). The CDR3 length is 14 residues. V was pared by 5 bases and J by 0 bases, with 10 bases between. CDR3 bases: TGTGCCAGCAGCGGTGGGGGATTGAACACTGAAGCTTTCTTT. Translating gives CASSGGGLNTEAFF.

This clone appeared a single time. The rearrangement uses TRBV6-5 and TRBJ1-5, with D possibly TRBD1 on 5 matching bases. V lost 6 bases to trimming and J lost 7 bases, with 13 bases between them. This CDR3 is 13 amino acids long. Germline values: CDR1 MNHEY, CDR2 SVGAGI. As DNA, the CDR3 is TGTGCCAGCAGGGAGCAGGCAGGGCAGCCCCAGCATTTT. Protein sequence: CASREQAGQPQHF.

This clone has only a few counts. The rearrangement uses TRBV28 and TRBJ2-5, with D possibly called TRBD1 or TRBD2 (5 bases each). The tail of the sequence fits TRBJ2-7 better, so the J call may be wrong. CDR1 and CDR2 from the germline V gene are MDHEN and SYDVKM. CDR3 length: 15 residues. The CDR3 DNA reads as TGTGCCAGCAGCGTCACTCGGGGACGCCTTTACGAGCAGTACTTC. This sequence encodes CASSVTRGRLYEQYF.

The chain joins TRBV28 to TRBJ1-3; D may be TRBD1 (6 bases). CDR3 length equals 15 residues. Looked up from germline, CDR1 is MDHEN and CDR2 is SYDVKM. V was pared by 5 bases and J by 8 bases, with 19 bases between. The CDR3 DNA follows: TGTGCCAGCAGTACCCCGACAGGATCCTGGGACACCATATATTTT. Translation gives CASSTPTGSWDTIYF.

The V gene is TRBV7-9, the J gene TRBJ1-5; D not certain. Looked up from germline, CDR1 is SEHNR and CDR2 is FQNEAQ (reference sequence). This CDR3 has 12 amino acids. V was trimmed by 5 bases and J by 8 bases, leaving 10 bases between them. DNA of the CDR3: TGTGCCAGCAGCCGAATAGGAGAGCCCCAGCATTTT. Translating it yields CASSRIGEPQHF.

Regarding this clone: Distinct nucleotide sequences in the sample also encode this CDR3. The CDR3 coding sequence is TGCGCCAGCAGCCAAGAGGGGACAGGGTTCTCTGGAAACACCATATATTTT. It is translated as CASSQEGTGFSGNTIYF. The rearrangement uses TRBV4-1 and TRBJ1-3, with TRBD1 matching over 9 bases. This CDR3 is built from 17 residues. V was clipped by 0 bases and J by 0 bases; unmatched bases: 3. The germline V gene has CDR1 MGHRA and CDR2 YSYEKL.

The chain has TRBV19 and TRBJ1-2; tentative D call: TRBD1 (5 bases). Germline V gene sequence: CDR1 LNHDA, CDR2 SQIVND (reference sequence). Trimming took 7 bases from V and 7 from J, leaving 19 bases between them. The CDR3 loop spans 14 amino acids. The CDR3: CASTLQLGGSGYTF. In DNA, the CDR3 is TGTGCCAGTACTCTCCAACTCGGGGGTAGTGGCTACACCTTC.

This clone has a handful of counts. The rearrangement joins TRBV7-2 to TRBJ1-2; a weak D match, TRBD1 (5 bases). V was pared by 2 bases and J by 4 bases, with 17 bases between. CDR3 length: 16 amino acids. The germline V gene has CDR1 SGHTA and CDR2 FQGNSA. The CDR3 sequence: CASSLLGAGTSYGYTF. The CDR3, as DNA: TGTGCCAGCAGCTTATTAGGGGCAGGCACTTCCTATGGCTACACCTTC.

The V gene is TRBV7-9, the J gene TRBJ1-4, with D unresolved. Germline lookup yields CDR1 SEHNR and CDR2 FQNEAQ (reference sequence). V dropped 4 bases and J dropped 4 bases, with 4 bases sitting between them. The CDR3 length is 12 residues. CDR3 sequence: CASSSLNEKLFF. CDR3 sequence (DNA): TGTGCCAGCAGCTCGCTTAATGAAAAACTGTTTTTT.

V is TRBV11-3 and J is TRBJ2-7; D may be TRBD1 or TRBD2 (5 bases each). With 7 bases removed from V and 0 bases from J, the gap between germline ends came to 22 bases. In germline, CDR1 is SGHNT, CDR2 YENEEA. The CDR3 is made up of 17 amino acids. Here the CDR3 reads CASISRTSPGPSYEQYF. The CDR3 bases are TGTGCCAGCATCTCCAGGACCAGTCCGGGACCCTCCTACGAGCAGTACTTC. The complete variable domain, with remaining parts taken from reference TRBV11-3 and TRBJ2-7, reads EAGVVQSPRYKIIEKKQPVAFWCNPISGHNTLYWYLQNLGQGPELLIRYENEEAVDDSQLPKDRFSAERLKGVDSTLKIQPAELGDSAVYLCASISRTSPGPSYEQYFGPGTRLTVT.

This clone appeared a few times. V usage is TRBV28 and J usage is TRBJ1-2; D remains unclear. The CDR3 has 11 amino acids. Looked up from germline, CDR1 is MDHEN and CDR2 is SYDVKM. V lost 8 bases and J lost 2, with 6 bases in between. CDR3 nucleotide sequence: TGTGCCAGCGGGAACAACTATGGCTACACCTTC. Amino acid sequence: CASGNNYGYTF.

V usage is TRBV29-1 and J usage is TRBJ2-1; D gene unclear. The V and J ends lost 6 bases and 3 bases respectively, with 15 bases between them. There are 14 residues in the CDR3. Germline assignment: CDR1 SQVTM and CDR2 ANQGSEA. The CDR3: CSVKGGMGYNEQFF. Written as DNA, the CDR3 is TGCAGCGTAAAAGGCGGTATGGGCTACAATGAGCAGTTCTTC.

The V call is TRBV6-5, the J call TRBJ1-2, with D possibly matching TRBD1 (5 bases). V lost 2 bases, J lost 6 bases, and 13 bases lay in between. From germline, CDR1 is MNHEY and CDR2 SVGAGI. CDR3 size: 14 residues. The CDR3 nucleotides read TGTGCCAGCAGTTACCGTTTGGGCAGGGATGGCTACACCTTC. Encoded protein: CASSYRLGRDGYTF.

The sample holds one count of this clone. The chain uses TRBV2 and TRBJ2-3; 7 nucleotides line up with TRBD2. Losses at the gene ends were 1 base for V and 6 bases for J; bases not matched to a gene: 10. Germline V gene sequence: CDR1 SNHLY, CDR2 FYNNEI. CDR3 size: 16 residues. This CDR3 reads CASSEGASGTIDTQYF. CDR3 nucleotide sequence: TGTGCCAGCAGTGAAGGGGCTAGCGGCACGATCGATACGCAGTATTTT. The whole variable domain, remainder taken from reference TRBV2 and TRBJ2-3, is EPEVTQTPSHQVTQMGQEVILRCVPISNHLYFYWYRQILGQKVEFLVSFYNNEISEKSEIFDDQFSVERPDGSNFTLKIRSTKLEDSAMYFCASSEGASGTIDTQYFGPGTRLTVL.

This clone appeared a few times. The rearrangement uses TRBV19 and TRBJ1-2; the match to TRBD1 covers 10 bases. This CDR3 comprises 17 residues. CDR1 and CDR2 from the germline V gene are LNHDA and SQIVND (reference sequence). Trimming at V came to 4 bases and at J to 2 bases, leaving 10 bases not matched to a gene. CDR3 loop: CASSTQTGGQGNYGYTF. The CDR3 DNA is TGTGCCAGTAGTACCCAGACTGGGGGACAGGGGAACTATGGCTACACCTTC.

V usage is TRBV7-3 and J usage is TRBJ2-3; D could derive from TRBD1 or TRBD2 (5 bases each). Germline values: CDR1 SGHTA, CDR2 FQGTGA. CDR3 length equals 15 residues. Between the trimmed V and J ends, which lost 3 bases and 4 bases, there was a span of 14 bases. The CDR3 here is CASSFSTGGSDTQYF. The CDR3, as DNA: TGTGCCAGCAGCTTTTCGACTGGGGGATCAGATACGCAGTATTTT.